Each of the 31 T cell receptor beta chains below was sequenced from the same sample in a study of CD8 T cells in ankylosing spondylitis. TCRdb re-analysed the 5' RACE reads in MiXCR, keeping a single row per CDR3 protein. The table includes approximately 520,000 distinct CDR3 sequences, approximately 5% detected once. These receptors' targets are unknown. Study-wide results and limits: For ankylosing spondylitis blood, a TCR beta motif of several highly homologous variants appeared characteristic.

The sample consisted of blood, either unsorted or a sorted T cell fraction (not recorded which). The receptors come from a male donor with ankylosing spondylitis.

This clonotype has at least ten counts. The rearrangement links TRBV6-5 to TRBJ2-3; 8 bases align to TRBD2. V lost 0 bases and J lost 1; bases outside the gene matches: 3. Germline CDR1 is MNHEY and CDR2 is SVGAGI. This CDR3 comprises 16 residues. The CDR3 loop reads CASSYSTAGGTDTQYF. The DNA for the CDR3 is TGTGCCAGCAGTTACTCGACAGCGGGAGGCACAGATACGCAGTATTTT.

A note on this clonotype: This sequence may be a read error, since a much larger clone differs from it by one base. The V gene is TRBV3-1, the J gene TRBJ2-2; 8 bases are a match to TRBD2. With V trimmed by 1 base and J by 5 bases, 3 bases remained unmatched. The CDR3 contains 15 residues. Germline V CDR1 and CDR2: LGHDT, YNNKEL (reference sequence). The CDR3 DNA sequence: TGTGCCAGCAGCCAAGTACCGGGAGGGACCGGGGAGCTGTTTTTT. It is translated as CASSQVPGGTGELFF.

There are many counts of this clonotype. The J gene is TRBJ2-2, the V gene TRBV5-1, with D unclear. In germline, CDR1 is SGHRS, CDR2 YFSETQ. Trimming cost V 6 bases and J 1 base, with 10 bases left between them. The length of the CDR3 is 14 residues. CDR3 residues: CASMTAVNTGELFF. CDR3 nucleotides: TGCGCCAGCATGACTGCGGTGAACACCGGGGAGCTGTTTTTT.

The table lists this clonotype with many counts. The DNA for the CDR3 is TGTGCCAGCAGCTTAGGACAGGCGGAGACCCAGTACTTC. Amino acids: CASSLGQAETQYF. The gene calls are TRBV7-3 and TRBJ2-5; 7 bases fit TRBD1. The CDR3 length is 13 residues. CDR1 is SGHTA, CDR2 FQGTGA, per germline. J lost 5 bases, V lost 2 bases, and 2 bases had no gene match.

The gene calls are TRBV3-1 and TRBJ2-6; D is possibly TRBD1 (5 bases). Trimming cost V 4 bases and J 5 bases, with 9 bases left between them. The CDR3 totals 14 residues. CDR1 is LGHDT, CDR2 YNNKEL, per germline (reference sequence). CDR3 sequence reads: CASSLGQRANVLTF. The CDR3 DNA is TGTGCCAGCAGCCTAGGACAAAGGGCCAACGTCCTGACTTTC.

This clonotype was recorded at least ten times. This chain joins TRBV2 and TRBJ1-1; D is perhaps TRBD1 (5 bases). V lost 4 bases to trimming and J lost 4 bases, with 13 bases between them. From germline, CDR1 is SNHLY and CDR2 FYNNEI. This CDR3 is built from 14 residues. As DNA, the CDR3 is TGTGCCAGCAGTGTTTCAGGGAGGGGCACTGAAGCTTTCTTT. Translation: CASSVSGRGTEAFF.

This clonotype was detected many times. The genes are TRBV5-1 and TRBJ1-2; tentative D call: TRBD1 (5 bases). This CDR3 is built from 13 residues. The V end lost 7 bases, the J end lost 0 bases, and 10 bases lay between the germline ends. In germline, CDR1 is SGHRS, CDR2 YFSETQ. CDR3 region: CASRDAPNYGYTF. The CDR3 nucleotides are TGCGCCAGCCGGGACGCTCCTAACTATGGCTACACCTTC.

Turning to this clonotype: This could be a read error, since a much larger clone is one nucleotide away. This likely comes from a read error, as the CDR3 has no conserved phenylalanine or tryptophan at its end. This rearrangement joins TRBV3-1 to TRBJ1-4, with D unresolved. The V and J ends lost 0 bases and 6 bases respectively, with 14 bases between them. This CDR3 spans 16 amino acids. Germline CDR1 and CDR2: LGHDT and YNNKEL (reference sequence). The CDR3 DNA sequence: TGTGCCAGCAGCCAAGATTACGGCAGAGTGGATGAAAAACTGTTTTCT. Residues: CASSQDYGRVDEKLFS.

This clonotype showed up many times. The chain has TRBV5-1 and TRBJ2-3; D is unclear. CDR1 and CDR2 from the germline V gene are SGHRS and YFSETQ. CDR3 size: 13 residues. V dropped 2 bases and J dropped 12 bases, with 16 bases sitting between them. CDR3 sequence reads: CASSFPFQSEQYF. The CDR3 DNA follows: TGCGCCAGCAGCTTTCCTTTCCAGTCCGAACAGTATTTT.

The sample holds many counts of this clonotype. The CDR3 DNA is TGTGCCAGCAGCCAAGCTGCGGGGGCCAGCACAGATACGCAGTATTTT. This translates into CASSQAAGASTDTQYF. V gene TRBV4-2 combines with J gene TRBJ2-3; perhaps TRBD2 as D (7 bases). CDR1 and CDR2 (germline): LGHNA, YNFKEQ. There are 16 residues in the CDR3. Trimming took off 1 base at V and 0 bases at J, with 11 bases between the two ends.

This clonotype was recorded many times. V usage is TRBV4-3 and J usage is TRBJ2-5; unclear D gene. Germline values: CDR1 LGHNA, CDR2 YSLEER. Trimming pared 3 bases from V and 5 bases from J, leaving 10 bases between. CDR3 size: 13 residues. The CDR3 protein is CASSQFSGETQYF. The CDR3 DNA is TGCGCCAGCAGCCAGTTTTCCGGGGAGACCCAGTACTTC.

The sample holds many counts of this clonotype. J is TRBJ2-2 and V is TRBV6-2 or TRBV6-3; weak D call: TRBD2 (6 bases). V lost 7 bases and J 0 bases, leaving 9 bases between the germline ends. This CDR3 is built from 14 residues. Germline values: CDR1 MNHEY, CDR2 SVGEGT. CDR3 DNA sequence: TGTGCCAGCACTGGGGGGACGAACACCGGGGAGCTGTTTTTT. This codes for CASTGGTNTGELFF.

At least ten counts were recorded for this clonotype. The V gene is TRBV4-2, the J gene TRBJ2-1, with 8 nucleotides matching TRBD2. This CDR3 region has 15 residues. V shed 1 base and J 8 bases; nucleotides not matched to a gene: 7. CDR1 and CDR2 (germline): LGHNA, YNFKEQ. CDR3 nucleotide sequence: TGTGCCAGCAGCCAAGGACTAGCGCGGGGGTATGAGCAGTTCTTC. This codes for CASSQGLARGYEQFF.

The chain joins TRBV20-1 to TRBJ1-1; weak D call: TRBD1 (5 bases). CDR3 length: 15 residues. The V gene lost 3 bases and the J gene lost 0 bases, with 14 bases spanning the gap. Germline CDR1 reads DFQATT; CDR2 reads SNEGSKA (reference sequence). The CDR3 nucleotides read TGCAGTGCTAGGGCTACGACAGCCATGAACACTGAAGCTTTCTTT. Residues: CSARATTAMNTEAFF.

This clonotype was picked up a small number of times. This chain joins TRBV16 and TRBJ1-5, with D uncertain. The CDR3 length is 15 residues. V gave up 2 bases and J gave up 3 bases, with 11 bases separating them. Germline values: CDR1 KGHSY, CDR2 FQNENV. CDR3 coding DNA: TGTGCCAGCAGCCAACCGTCCATATTCAATCAGCCCCAGCATTTT. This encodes CASSQPSIFNQPQHF.

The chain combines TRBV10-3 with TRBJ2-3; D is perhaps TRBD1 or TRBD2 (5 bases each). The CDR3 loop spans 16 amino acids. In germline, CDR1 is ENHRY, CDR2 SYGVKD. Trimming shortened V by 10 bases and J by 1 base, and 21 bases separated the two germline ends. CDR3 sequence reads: CATRDPGKSGTDTQYF. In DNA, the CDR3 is TGTGCCACACGGGACCCGGGCAAAAGTGGCACAGATACGCAGTATTTT.

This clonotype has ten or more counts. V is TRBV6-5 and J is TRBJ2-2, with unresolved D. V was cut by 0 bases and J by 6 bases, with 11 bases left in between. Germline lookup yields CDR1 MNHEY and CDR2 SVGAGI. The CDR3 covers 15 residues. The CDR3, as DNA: TGTGCCAGCAGTTACTCGAGTTCTGGGGCCGGGGAGCTGTTTTTT. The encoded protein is CASSYSSSGAGELFF.

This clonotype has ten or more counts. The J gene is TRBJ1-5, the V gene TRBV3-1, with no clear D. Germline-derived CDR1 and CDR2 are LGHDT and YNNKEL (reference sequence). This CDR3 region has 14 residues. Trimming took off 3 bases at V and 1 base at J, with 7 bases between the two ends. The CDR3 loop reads CASSHTDSNQPQHF. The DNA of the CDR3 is TGTGCCAGCAGCCATACTGACAGCAATCAGCCCCAGCATTTT.

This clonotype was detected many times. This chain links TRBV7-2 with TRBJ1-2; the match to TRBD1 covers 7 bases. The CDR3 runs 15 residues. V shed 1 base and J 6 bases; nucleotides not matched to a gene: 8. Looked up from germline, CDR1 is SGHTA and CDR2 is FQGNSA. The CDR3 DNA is TGTGCCAGCAGCTTAGAGCGCGGGACAGTTAATGGCTACACCTTC. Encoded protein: CASSLERGTVNGYTF.

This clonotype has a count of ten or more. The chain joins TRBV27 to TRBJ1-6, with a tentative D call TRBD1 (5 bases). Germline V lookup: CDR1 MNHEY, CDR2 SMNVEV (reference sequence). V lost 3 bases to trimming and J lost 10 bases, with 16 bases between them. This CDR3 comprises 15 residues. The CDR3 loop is CASSLFTGVYSPLHF. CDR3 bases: TGTGCCAGCAGTTTGTTTACAGGAGTATACTCACCCCTCCACTTT.

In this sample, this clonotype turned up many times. As DNA, the CDR3 is TGTGCCAGCACAGCTGGCGGCGGGAGCAGGGGAAGTAGTACCGGGGAGCTGTTTTTT. It is translated as CASTAGGGSRGSSTGELFF. The rearrangement links TRBV28 to TRBJ2-2, with D possibly TRBD2 on 7 matching bases. Trimming cost V 7 bases and J 5 bases, with 29 bases left between them. CDR1 and CDR2 (germline): MDHEN, SYDVKM. The CDR3 runs 19 residues.

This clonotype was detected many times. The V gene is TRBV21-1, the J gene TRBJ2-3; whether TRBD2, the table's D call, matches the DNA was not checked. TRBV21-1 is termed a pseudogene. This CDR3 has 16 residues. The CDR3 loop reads CASRRQGGIRTDTQYF. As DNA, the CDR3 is TGTGCCAGCAGGAGGCAGGGAGGTATTAGGACAGATACGCAGTATTTT.

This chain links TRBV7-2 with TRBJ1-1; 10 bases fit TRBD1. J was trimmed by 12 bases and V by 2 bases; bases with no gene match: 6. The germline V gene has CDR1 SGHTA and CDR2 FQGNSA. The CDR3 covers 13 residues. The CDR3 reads CASSLRQGAGTFF. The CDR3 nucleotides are TGTGCCAGCAGCTTACGACAGGGGGCGGGAACTTTCTTT.

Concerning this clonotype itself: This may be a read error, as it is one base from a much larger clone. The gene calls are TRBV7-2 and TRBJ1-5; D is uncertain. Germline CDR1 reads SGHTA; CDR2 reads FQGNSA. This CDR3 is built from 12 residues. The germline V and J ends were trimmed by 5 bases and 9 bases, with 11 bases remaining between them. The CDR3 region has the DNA TGTGCCAGCAGCCCGGCGGGTCTGCCCCAGCATTTT. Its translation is CASSPAGLPQHF.

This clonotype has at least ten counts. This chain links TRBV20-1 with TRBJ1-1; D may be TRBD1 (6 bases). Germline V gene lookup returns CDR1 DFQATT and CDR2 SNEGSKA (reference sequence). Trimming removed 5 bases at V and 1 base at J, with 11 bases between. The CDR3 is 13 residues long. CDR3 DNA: TGCAGTGCTCACAGGGCCGAGAACACTGAAGCTTTCTTT. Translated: CSAHRAENTEAFF.

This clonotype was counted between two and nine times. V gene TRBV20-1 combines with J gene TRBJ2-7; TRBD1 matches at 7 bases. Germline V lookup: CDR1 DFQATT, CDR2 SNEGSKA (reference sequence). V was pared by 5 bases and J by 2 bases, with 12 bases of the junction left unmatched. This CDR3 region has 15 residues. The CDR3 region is CSADEPGTAAYEQYF. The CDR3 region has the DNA TGCAGTGCTGACGAGCCCGGGACAGCAGCCTACGAGCAGTACTTC.

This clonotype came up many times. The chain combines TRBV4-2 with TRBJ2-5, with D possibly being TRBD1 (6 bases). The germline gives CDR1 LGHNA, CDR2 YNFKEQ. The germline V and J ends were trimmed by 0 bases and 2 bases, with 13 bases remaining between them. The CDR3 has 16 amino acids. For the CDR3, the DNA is TGTGCCAGCAGCCAAGATTGGGGCAGGGGTCAAGAGACCCAGTACTTC. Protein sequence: CASSQDWGRGQETQYF.

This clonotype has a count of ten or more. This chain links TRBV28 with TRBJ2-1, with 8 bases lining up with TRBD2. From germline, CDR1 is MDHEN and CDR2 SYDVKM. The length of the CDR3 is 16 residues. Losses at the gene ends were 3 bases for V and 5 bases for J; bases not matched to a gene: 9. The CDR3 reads CASSLGPSGLNNEQFF. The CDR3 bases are TGTGCCAGCAGTTTGGGTCCTAGCGGGTTGAACAATGAGCAGTTCTTC. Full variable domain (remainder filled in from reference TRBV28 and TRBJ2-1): DVKVTQSSRYLVKRTGEKVFLECVQDMDHENMFWYRQDPGLGLRLIYFSYDVKMKEKGDIPEGYSVSREKKERFSLILESASTNQTSMYLCASSLGPSGLNNEQFFGPGTRLTVL.

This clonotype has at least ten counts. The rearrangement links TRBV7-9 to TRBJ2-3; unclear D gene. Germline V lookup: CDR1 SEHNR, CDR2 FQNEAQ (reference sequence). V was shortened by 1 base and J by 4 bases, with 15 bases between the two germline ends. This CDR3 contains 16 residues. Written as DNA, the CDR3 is TGTGCCAGCAGCTTAGGTCTACAGAATATTGCAGATACGCAGTATTTT. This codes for CASSLGLQNIADTQYF.

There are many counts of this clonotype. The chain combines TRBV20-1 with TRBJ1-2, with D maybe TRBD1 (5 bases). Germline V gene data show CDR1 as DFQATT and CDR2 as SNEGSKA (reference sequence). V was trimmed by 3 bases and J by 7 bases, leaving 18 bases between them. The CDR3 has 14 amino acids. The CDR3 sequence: CSASQGGDLGGYTF. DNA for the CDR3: TGCAGTGCTAGCCAGGGAGGGGATTTGGGTGGCTACACCTTC.

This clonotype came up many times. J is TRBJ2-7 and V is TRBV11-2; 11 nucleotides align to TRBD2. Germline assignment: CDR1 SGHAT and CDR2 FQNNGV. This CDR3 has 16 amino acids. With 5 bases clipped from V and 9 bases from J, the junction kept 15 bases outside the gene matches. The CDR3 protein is CASSRTPTSGTMGQYF. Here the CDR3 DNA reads TGTGCCAGCAGCCGAACGCCGACTAGCGGGACGATGGGGCAGTACTTC. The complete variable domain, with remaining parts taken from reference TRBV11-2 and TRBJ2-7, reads EAGVAQSPRYKIIEKRQSVAFWCNPISGHATLYWYQQILGQGPKLLIQFQNNGVVDDSQLPKDRFSAERLKGVDSTLKIQPAKLEDSAVYLCASSRTPTSGTMGQYFGPGTRLTVT.